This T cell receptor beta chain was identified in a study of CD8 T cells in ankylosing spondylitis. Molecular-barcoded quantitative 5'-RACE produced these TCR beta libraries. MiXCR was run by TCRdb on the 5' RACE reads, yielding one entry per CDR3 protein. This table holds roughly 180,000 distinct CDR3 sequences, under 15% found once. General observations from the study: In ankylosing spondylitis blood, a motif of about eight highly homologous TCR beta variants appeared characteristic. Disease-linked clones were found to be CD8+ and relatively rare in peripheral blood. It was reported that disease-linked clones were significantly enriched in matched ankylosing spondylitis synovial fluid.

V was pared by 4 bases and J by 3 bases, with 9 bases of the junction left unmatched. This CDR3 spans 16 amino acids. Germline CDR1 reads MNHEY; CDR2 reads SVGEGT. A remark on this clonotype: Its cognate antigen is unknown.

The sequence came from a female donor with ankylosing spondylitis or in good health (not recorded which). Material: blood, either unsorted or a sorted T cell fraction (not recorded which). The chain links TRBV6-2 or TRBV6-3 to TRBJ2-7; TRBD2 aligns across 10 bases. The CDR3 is CASSSGGLAGDYEQYF. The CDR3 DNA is TGTGCCAGCAGTTCCGGTGGTCTAGCGGGAGACTACGAGCAGTACTTC.